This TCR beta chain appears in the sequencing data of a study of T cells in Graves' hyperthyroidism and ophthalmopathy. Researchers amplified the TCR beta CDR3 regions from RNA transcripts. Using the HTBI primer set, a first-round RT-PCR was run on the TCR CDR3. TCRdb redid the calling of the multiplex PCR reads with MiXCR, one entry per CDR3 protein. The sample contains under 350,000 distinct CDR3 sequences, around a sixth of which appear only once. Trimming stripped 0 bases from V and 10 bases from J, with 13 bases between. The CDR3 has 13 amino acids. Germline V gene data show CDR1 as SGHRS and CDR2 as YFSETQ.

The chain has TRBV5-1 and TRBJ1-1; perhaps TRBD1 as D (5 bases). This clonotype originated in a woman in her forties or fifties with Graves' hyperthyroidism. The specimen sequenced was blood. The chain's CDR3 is CASSLEGRQGAFF. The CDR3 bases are TGCGCCAGCAGCTTGGAGGGACGTCAAGGAGCTTTCTTT. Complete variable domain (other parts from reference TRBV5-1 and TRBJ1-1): KAGVTQTPRYLIKTRGQQVTLSCSPISGHRSVSWYQQTPGQGLQFLFEYFSETQRNKGNFPGRFSGRQFSNSRSEMNVSTLELGDSALYLCASSLEGRQGAFFGQGTRLTVV.